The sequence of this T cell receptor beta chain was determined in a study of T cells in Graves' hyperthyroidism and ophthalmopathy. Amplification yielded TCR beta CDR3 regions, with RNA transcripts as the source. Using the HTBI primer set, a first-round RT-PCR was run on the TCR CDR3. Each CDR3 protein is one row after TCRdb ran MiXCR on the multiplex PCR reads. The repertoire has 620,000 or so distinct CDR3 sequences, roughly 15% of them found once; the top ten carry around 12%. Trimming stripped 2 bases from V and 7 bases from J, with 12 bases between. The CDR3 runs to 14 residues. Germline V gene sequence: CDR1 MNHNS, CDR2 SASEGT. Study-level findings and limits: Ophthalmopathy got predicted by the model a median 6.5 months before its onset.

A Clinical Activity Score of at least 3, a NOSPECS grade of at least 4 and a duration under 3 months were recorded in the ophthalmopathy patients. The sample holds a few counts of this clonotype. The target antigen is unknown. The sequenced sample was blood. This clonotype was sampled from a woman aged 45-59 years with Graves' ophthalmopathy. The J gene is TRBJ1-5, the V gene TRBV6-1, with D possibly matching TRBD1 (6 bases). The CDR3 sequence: CASSEWGAGQPQHF. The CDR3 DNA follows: TGTGCCAGCAGTGAATGGGGGGCTGGGCAGCCCCAGCATTTT.